This T cell receptor beta chain emerged from a study of regulatory T cells in long-lasting Graves disease. Background on the study: With positive TSH receptor antibodies and over 5 years of antithyroid drugs, Graves' disease was considered persistent.

Notes on the study in general: Less diverse TCR repertoires were seen in persistent Graves' patients than in newly diagnosed ones.

Arm-PCR of CDR3 regions with iRepertoire HTBI primers generated TCR beta libraries. TCRdb analysed the multiplex PCR reads with MiXCR anew, one entry per CDR3 protein. Here the sample spans around 460,000 distinct CDR3 sequences, 20% to 25% being singletons. This clonotype turned up a few times. As yet, its antigen is unknown. Time point: persistent/refractory GD, antithyroid drugs over 5 years with positive TRAb. Isolated PBMC RNA provided the starting material for the TCR library. This TCR came from a female donor with Graves disease. Sequences were derived from peripheral blood mononuclear cells (PBMCs), sampled when the disease was refractory, from a patient treated with antithyroid drugs.

In nucleotides, the CDR3 is TGTGCCAGCAGCGCCTCCGGAGGGGGGGGGGCGGAAGAGACCCAGTACTTC. This encodes CASSASGGGGAEETQYF. The chain has TRBV9 and TRBJ2-5, with D perhaps TRBD2 (7 bases). Germline lookup yields CDR1 SGDLS and CDR2 YYNGEE. The CDR3 is made up of 17 amino acids. Deletions cut 3 bases from V and 3 bases from J, with 21 bases between.